What follows are 4 T cell receptor beta chains derived from one specimen sequenced in a study of blood T cell repertoires in COVID-19. Clones were sequenced by immunoSEQ multiplex PCR, and TCRdb holds only the in-frame ones, with some missing. The sample lists about 390,000 clones, around 87% occurring once. Material for sequencing was peripheral blood. The receptors were sampled from a woman aged 55 to 70 with COVID-19, enrolled during active disease.

The gene calls are TRBV19 and TRBJ1-2, with D unclear. The CDR3 consists of 16 residues. V lost 0 bases, J lost 2 bases, and 13 bases lay in between. CDR1 and CDR2 (germline): LNHDA, SQIVND (reference sequence). The CDR3 DNA is TGTGCCAGTAGTATAGATCCTTGGGCAGAAAACTATGGCTACACCTTC. It specifies CASSIDPWAENYGYTF.

In DNA form, the CDR3 reads TGTGCCAGCAGTCCGACTAGCATGAACATTCAGTACTTC. Translated: CASSPTSMNIQYF. This chain links TRBV2 with TRBJ2-4, with 7 bases identical to TRBD2. Per the germline V gene, CDR1 is SNHLY and CDR2 is FYNNEI. The V and J ends lost 5 bases and 7 bases, in that order; junction bases with no gene match: 5. CDR3 length: 13 amino acids.

This chain links TRBV6-5 with TRBJ1-1; D unresolved. This CDR3 region has 13 residues. Germline assignment: CDR1 MNHEY and CDR2 SVGAGI. V was cut by 2 bases and J by 5 bases, with 9 bases left in between. CDR3 residues: CASSYTGRTEAFF. DNA of the CDR3: TGTGCCAGCAGTTACACGGGGAGGACTGAAGCTTTCTTT.

V and J are TRBV14 and TRBJ2-2; weak D call: TRBD2 (6 bases). This CDR3 is 14 amino acids long. CDR1 and CDR2 (germline): SGHDN, FVKESK. Trimming took 4 bases from V and 3 from J, leaving 9 bases between them. This CDR3 reads CASSRTIYTGELFF. The DNA of the CDR3 is TGTGCCAGCAGCCGGACTATTTACACCGGGGAGCTGTTTTTT.